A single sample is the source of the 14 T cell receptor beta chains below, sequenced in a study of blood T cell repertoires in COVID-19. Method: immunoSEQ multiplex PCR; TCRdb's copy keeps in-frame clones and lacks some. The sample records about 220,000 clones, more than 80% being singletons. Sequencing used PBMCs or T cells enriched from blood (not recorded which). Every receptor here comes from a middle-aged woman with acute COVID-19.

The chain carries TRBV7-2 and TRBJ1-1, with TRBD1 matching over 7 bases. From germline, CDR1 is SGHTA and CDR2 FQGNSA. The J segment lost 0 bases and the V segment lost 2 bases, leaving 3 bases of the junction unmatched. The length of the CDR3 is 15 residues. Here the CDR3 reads CASSLNRGMNTEAFF. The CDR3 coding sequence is TGTGCCAGCAGCTTAAACAGGGGAATGAACACTGAAGCTTTCTTT.

This CDR3 reads CASSYSRQNTEAFF. The CDR3, as DNA: TGTGCCAGCAGCTACTCCCGACAGAACACTGAAGCTTTCTTT. V is TRBV7-3 and J is TRBJ1-1, with D unclear. Trimming pared 4 bases from V and 1 base from J, leaving 10 bases between. Looked up from germline, CDR1 is SGHTA and CDR2 is FQGTGA. There are 14 residues in the CDR3. The complete variable domain, with remaining parts taken from reference TRBV7-3 and TRBJ1-1, reads GAGVSQTPSNKVTEKGKYVELRCDPISGHTALYWYRQSLGQGPEFLIYFQGTGAADDSGLPNDRFFAVRPEGSVSTLKIQRTERGDSAVYLCASSYSRQNTEAFFGQGTRLTVV.

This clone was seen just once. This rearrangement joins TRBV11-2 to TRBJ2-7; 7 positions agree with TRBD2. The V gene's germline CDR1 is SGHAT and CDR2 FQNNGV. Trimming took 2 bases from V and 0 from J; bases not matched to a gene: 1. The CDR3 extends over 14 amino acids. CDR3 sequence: CASSLTGGSYEQYF. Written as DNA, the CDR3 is TGTGCCAGCAGCTTAACGGGGGGCTCCTACGAGCAGTACTTC.

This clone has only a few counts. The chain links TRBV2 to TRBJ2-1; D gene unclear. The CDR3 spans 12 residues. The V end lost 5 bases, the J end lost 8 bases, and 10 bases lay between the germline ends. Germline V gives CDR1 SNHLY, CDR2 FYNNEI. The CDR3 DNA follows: TGTGCCAGCAGTCCCCTACTATATGAGCAGTTCTTC. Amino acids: CASSPLLYEQFF.

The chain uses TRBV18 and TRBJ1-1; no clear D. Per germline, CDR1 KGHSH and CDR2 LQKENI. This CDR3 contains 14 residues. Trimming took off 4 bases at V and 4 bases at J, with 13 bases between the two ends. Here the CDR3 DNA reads TGTGCCAGCTCACGACTAGATCCGGGCACTGAAGCTTTCTTT. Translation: CASSRLDPGTEAFF. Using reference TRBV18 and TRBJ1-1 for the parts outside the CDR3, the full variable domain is NAGVMQNPRHLVRRRGQEARLRCSPMKGHSHVYWYRQLPEEGLKFMVYLQKENIIDESGMPKERFSAEFPKEGPSILRIQQVVRGDSAAYFCASSRLDPGTEAFFGQGTRLTVV.

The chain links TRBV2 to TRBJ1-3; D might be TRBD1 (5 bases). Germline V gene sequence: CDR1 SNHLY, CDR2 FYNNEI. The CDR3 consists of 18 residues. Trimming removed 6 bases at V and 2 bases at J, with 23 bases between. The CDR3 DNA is TGTGCCAGCAGCGGACCCCCGCCAATTCCAGGGACTGGAAACACCATATATTTT. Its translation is CASSGPPPIPGTGNTIYF. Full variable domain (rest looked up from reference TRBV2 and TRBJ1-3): EPEVTQTPSHQVTQMGQEVILRCVPISNHLYFYWYRQILGQKVEFLVSFYNNEISEKSEIFDDQFSVERPDGSNFTLKIRSTKLEDSAMYFCASSGPPPIPGTGNTIYFGEGSWLTVV.

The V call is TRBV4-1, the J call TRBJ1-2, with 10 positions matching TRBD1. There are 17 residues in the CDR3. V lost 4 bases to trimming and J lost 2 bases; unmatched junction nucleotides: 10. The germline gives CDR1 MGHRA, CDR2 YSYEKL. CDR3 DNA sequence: TGCGCCAGCAGCCTCGACCCGGACAGGGGGGGCAACTATGGCTACACCTTC. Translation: CASSLDPDRGGNYGYTF.

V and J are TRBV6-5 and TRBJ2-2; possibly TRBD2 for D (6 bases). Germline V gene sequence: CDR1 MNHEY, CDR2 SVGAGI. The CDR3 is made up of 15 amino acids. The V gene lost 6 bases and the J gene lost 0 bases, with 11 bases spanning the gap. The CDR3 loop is CASSPGLTNTGELFF. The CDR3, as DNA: TGTGCCAGCAGCCCGGGACTTACGAACACCGGGGAGCTGTTTTTT.

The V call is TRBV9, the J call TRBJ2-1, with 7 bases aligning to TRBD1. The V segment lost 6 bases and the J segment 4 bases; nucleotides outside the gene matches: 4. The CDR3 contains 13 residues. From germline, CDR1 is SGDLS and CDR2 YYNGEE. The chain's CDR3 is CASTRDSYNEQFF. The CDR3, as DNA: TGTGCCAGCACCCGGGACAGTTACAATGAGCAGTTCTTC.

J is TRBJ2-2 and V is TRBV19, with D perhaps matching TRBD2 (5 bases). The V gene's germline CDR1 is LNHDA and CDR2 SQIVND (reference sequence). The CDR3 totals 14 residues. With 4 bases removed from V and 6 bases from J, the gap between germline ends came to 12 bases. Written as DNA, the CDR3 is TGTGCCAGTAGTAAGGACCGGGAAGCCGGGGAGCTGTTTTTT. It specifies CASSKDREAGELFF.

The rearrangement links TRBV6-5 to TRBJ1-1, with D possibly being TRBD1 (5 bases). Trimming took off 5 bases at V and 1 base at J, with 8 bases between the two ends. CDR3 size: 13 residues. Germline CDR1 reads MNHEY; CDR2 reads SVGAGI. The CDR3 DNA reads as TGTGCCAGCAGTCCGACAGAGAACACTGAAGCTTTCTTT. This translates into CASSPTENTEAFF.

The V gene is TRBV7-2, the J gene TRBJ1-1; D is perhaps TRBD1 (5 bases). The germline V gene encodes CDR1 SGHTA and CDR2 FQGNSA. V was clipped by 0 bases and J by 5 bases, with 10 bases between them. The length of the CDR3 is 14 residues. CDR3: CASSLAWGRTEAFF. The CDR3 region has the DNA TGTGCCAGCAGCTTAGCATGGGGCAGGACTGAAGCTTTCTTT.

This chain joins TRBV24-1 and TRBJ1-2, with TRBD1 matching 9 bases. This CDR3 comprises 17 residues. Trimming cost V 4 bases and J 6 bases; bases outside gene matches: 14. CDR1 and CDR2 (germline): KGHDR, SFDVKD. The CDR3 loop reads CATSDPTPGQGVDGYTF. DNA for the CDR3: TGTGCCACCAGTGACCCAACACCGGGACAGGGTGTAGATGGCTACACCTTC.

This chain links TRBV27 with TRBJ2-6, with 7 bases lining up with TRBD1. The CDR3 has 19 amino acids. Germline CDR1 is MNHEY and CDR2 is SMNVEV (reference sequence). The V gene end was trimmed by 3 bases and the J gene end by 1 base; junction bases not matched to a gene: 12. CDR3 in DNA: TGTGCCAGCAGTTTTTTTGGGGTACAGGGGTTTTCTGGGGCCAACGTCCTGACTTTC. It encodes CASSFFGVQGFSGANVLTF. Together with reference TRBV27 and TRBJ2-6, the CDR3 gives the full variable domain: EAQVTQNPRYLITVTGKKLTVTCSQNMNHEYMSWYRQDPGLGLRQIYYSMNVEVTDKGDVPEGYKVSRKEKRNFPLILESPSPNQTSLYFCASSFFGVQGFSGANVLTFGAGSRLTVL.